This T cell receptor (beta chain) was retrieved from a study of cytomegalovirus exposure and HLA in healthy donors. As to this clone: Its antigen is still unknown.

Germline-derived CDR1 and CDR2 are SGHAT and FQNNGV. The CDR3 sequence is 11 residues long. Trimming removed 3 bases at V and 8 bases at J, with 7 bases between. PCR primers comprised 60 Vbeta and 13 Jbeta primers. TCRdb keeps only in-frame clones here, not all; method: immunoSEQ multiplex PCR. The profile shows roughly 200,000 clones, 70% to 80% of them singletons. Overall study results and limits: A later look showed TCR association rates differing by HLA locus, highest for DRB1 and lowest for HLA-C. In a later analysis, at a false discovery rate of 0.05, 16,951 TCR beta sequences were associated with HLA alleles. A list of 164 TCR beta chains associated with cytomegalovirus was given. Cytomegalovirus status was reportedly diagnosed by the classifier with high sensitivity and specificity.

This chain links TRBV11-2 with TRBJ1-1; D not resolved. This sequence originates from a man aged 60-69 years in good health and CMV-seronegative. The specimen sequenced was PBMCs. CDR3 bases: TGTGCCAGCAGCTTTTCCAGGGAAGCTTTCTTT. Residues: CASSFSREAFF.